A selection of T cell receptor beta chains follows, all from one sample in a study of T cell changes during pregnancy in multiple sclerosis. TCRdb's copy holds only in-frame clones and misses some; the assay was immunoSEQ multiplex PCR. The table lists roughly 20,000 clones, 88% of them singletons, with approximately 1.3% in the top ten. The sample consisted of CD4+ T cells from peripheral blood mononuclear cells, taken in the first trimester of pregnancy. The receptors come from a female donor in good health, enrolled as a control in a pregnancy study. Each CDR3 is given with its conserved first and last residue. The order of the fields is D gene, J gene, clone size, V gene, CDR3 DNA, CDR3 protein. A D gene is named only where the DNA matches it firmly. Only part of the rows carry a size: once, few, many, or a class if the clone is expanded.

d_call: NA
j_call: TRBJ1-1
clone_size: NA
v_call: TRBV5-4
cdr3_nt: TGTGCCAGCAGCTTCTCACAGGTGTTGAACACTGAAGCTTTCTTT
cdr3_aa: CASSFSQVLNTEAFF

d_call: TRBD2
j_call: TRBJ2-3
clone_size: NA
v_call: TRBV2
cdr3_nt: TGTGCCAGCAGTGTAGGACTAGCGGGGACAACGCAGTATTTT
cdr3_aa: CASSVGLAGTTQYF

d_call: TRBD1
j_call: TRBJ2-6
clone_size: NA
v_call: TRBV19
cdr3_nt: TGTGCCAGTAGTAGCCAGCTAGAGGGGGCCGGGGCCAACGTCCTGACTTTC
cdr3_aa: CASSSQLEGAGANVLTF

d_call: NA
j_call: TRBJ2-3
clone_size: NA
v_call: TRBV29-1
cdr3_nt: TGCAGCGTTGTGGGGAGGGATACGCAGTATTTT
cdr3_aa: CSVVGRDTQYF

d_call: TRBD2
j_call: TRBJ2-2
clone_size: NA
v_call: TRBV19
cdr3_nt: TGTGCCAGTATCCCGACTAGCGGGAGGCGGACCGGGGAGCTGTTTTTT
cdr3_aa: CASIPTSGRRTGELFF

d_call: NA
j_call: TRBJ1-1
clone_size: NA
v_call: TRBV10-3
cdr3_nt: TGTGCCATCAGGGTGACCCGGGACACTGAAGCTTTCTTT
cdr3_aa: CAIRVTRDTEAFF

d_call: TRBD2
j_call: TRBJ2-7
clone_size: once
v_call: TRBV7-2
cdr3_nt: TGTGCCAGCAGCTTCAGCGGGGGCTCCTACGAGCAGTACTTC
cdr3_aa: CASSFSGGSYEQYF

d_call: NA
j_call: TRBJ1-5
clone_size: NA
v_call: TRBV7-2
cdr3_nt: TGTGCCAGCAGCGTCGACAGTTATAGCAATCAGCCCCAGCATTTT
cdr3_aa: CASSVDSYSNQPQHF

d_call: TRBD1
j_call: TRBJ1-1
clone_size: NA
v_call: TRBV6-4
cdr3_nt: TGTGCCAGCAGTGCGTACACAGGGGCCACTGAAGCTTTCTTT
cdr3_aa: CASSAYTGATEAFF

d_call: NA
j_call: TRBJ2-2
clone_size: NA
v_call: TRBV5-1
cdr3_nt: TGCGCCAGCAGCTTGGACATTAACACCGGGGAGCTGTTTTTT
cdr3_aa: CASSLDINTGELFF

d_call: TRBD1
j_call: TRBJ2-5
clone_size: NA
v_call: TRBV29-1
cdr3_nt: TGCAGCGTTGGCCCCTCGTGGACAGGGGGCGGGGAGACCCAGTACTTC
cdr3_aa: CSVGPSWTGGGETQYF

d_call: NA
j_call: TRBJ2-7
clone_size: NA
v_call: TRBV7-8
cdr3_nt: TGTGCCAGCAGCTTAGCAGGGGCTAGCGAGCAGTACTTC
cdr3_aa: CASSLAGASEQYF

d_call: TRBD2
j_call: TRBJ2-5
clone_size: NA
v_call: TRBV9
cdr3_nt: TGTGCCAGCAGCGTAGGTAATAGCGGGGGGACGGGAGAGACCCAGTACTTC
cdr3_aa: CASSVGNSGGTGETQYF

d_call: NA
j_call: TRBJ1-1
clone_size: few
v_call: TRBV29-1
cdr3_nt: TGCAGCGTTGCTCTCTCGGGGAAGACTGAAGCTTTCTTT
cdr3_aa: CSVALSGKTEAFF

d_call: TRBD2
j_call: TRBJ2-3
clone_size: NA
v_call: TRBV7-9
cdr3_nt: TGTGCCAGCAGCTTATCCGGGACTAGAGCGACAGATACGCAGTATTTT
cdr3_aa: CASSLSGTRATDTQYF

d_call: NA
j_call: TRBJ2-7
clone_size: NA
v_call: TRBV6-6
cdr3_nt: TGTGCCAGCAGTTATGTTGGGCAGGCGAACTACGAGCAGTACTTC
cdr3_aa: CASSYVGQANYEQYF

d_call: NA
j_call: TRBJ1-2
clone_size: NA
v_call: TRBV5-1
cdr3_nt: TGCGCCAGCAGCTTGGCCGGGACACCGAACTATGGCTACACCTTC
cdr3_aa: CASSLAGTPNYGYTF

d_call: TRBD2
j_call: TRBJ2-1
clone_size: NA
v_call: TRBV5-5
cdr3_nt: TGTGCCAGCCTTCTGGTACTAGCGGGGGGCAGCTCCTACAATGAGCAGTTCTTC
cdr3_aa: CASLLVLAGGSSYNEQFF

d_call: NA
j_call: TRBJ1-5
clone_size: NA
v_call: TRBV16
cdr3_nt: TGTGCCAGCAGCCAATCCACAGGGATGAATCAGCCCCAGCATTTT
cdr3_aa: CASSQSTGMNQPQHF

d_call: TRBD2
j_call: TRBJ2-1
clone_size: NA
v_call: TRBV4-2
cdr3_nt: TGTGCCAGCAGCCAAGATATAGCGGGATCCTCCTACAATGAGCAGTTCTTC
cdr3_aa: CASSQDIAGSSYNEQFF

d_call: NA
j_call: TRBJ2-7
clone_size: NA
v_call: TRBV5-1
cdr3_nt: TGCGCCAGCAGCTTGGACAGCGGACTATACGAGCAGTACTTC
cdr3_aa: CASSLDSGLYEQYF

d_call: TRBD2
j_call: TRBJ2-5
clone_size: NA
v_call: TRBV6-5
cdr3_nt: TGTGCCAGCAGTCCGGGACTAAATCAAGAGACCCAGTACTTC
cdr3_aa: CASSPGLNQETQYF

d_call: TRBD1
j_call: TRBJ2-3
clone_size: NA
v_call: TRBV6-4
cdr3_nt: TGTGCCAGCAGTGATGGGACAGAGGAAGATACGCAGTATTTT
cdr3_aa: CASSDGTEEDTQYF

d_call: NA
j_call: TRBJ1-5
clone_size: NA
v_call: TRBV27
cdr3_nt: TGTGCCAGCAGTTTAGGGGGCAGGGGTCAGCCCCAGCATTTT
cdr3_aa: CASSLGGRGQPQHF

d_call: NA
j_call: TRBJ2-1
clone_size: NA
v_call: TRBV9
cdr3_nt: TGTGCCAGCAGCGCAAACAATGAGCAGTTCTTC
cdr3_aa: CASSANNEQFF

d_call: NA
j_call: TRBJ1-2
clone_size: NA
v_call: TRBV10-3
cdr3_nt: TGTGCCATCAGTGAGCTACCATCCAGGGCCTTAACTAACTATGGCTACACCTTC
cdr3_aa: CAISELPSRALTNYGYTF

d_call: NA
j_call: TRBJ1-2
clone_size: NA
v_call: TRBV18
cdr3_nt: TGTGCCAGCTCACCACAGGCACCCGGCAGGGCAAACTATGGCTACACCTTC
cdr3_aa: CASSPQAPGRANYGYTF

d_call: TRBD1
j_call: TRBJ2-5
clone_size: NA
v_call: TRBV6-5
cdr3_nt: TGTGCCAGCAGCCTACAGGGGGCGCGGGAGACCCAGTACTTC
cdr3_aa: CASSLQGARETQYF

d_call: TRBD2
j_call: TRBJ2-4
clone_size: NA
v_call: TRBV4-2
cdr3_nt: TGTGCCAGCAGCCAAGTGGCGGGAGACCCCAAAAACATTCAGTACTTC
cdr3_aa: CASSQVAGDPKNIQYF

d_call: NA
j_call: TRBJ1-2
clone_size: NA
v_call: TRBV7-9
cdr3_nt: TGTGCCAGCTCCCAGGGCAGGGAAGCTGGCTACACCTTC
cdr3_aa: CASSQGREAGYTF

d_call: TRBD2
j_call: TRBJ2-1
clone_size: NA
v_call: TRBV30
cdr3_nt: TGTGCCTGGAAAAGGGGACTACAGGAGCAGTTCTTC
cdr3_aa: CAWKRGLQEQFF

d_call: NA
j_call: TRBJ2-7
clone_size: once
v_call: TRBV6-5
cdr3_nt: TGTGCCAGCAGTTACGGGCAGGGCTCCTACGAGCAGTACTTC
cdr3_aa: CASSYGQGSYEQYF

d_call: NA
j_call: TRBJ2-7
clone_size: NA
v_call: TRBV18
cdr3_nt: TGTGCCAGCTCACCACTCCAGGACGAGCAGTACTTC
cdr3_aa: CASSPLQDEQYF

d_call: NA
j_call: TRBJ1-6
clone_size: NA
v_call: TRBV7-2
cdr3_nt: TGTGCCAGCAGCTTAGCCCCTCAGGGGTTCATCGGATCACCCCTCCACTTT
cdr3_aa: CASSLAPQGFIGSPLHF

d_call: NA
j_call: TRBJ1-2
clone_size: NA
v_call: TRBV9
cdr3_nt: TGTGCCAGCAGCGTAGTGGGAGGTGGCTACACCTTC
cdr3_aa: CASSVVGGGYTF

d_call: NA
j_call: TRBJ2-7
clone_size: NA
v_call: TRBV5-1
cdr3_nt: TGCGCCAGCAGCCGGACTCCGAGCTCCTACGAGCAGTACTTC
cdr3_aa: CASSRTPSSYEQYF

d_call: NA
j_call: TRBJ2-2
clone_size: NA
v_call: TRBV7-2
cdr3_nt: TGTGCCAGCAGCTTAACGGGGAGCGCTTCCGGGGAGCTGTTTTTT
cdr3_aa: CASSLTGSASGELFF

d_call: TRBD1
j_call: TRBJ2-1
clone_size: NA
v_call: TRBV11-3
cdr3_nt: TGTGCCAGCAGCCAAGAGGGGGCCGTCATTTACAATGAGCAGTTCTTC
cdr3_aa: CASSQEGAVIYNEQFF

d_call: TRBD1
j_call: TRBJ1-5
clone_size: NA
v_call: TRBV7-2
cdr3_nt: TGTGCCAGCAGCACCGAACAGGGGGCCAATCAGCCCCAGCATTTT
cdr3_aa: CASSTEQGANQPQHF

d_call: NA
j_call: TRBJ1-1
clone_size: NA
v_call: TRBV6-6
cdr3_nt: TGTGCCAGCAGTCCACAGAACACTGAAGCTTTCTTT
cdr3_aa: CASSPQNTEAFF

d_call: TRBD1
j_call: TRBJ2-6
clone_size: NA
v_call: TRBV4-3
cdr3_nt: TGCGCCAGCAGCCAAGGAGCCAGGGGGCCTGGGGCCAACGTCCTGACTTTC
cdr3_aa: CASSQGARGPGANVLTF

d_call: NA
j_call: TRBJ2-1
clone_size: NA
v_call: TRBV19
cdr3_nt: TGTGCCAGTAGTAAACAGTCCTCCTACAATGAGCAGTTCTTC
cdr3_aa: CASSKQSSYNEQFF